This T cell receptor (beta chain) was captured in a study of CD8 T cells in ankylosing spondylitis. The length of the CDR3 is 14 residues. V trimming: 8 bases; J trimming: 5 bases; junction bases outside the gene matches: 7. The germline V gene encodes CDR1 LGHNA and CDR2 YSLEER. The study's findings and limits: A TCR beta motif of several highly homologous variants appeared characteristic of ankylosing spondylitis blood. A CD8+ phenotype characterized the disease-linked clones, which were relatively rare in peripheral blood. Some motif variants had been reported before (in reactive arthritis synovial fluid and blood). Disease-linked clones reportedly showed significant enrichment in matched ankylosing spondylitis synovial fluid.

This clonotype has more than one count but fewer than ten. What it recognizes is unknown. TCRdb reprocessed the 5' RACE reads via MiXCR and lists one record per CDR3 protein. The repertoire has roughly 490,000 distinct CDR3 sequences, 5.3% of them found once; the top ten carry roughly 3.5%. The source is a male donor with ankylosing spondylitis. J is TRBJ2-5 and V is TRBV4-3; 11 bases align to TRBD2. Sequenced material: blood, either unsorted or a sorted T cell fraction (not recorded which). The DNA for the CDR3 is TGCGCCAGCCGAGCGGGACTAGCGGAGGAGACCCAGTACTTC. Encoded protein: CASRAGLAEETQYF.